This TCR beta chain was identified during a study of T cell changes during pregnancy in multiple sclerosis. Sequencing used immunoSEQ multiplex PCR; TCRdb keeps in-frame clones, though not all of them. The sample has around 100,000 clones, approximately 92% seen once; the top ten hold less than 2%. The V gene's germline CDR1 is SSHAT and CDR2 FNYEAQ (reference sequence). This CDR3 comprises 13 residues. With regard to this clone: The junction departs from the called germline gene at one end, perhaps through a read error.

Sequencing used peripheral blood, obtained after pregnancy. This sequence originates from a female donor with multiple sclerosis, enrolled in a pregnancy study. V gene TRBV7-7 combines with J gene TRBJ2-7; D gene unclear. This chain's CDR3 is CASSLAENYEQYF. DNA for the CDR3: TGTGCTAGCAGCTTGGCGGAAAATTACGAGCAGTACTTC.